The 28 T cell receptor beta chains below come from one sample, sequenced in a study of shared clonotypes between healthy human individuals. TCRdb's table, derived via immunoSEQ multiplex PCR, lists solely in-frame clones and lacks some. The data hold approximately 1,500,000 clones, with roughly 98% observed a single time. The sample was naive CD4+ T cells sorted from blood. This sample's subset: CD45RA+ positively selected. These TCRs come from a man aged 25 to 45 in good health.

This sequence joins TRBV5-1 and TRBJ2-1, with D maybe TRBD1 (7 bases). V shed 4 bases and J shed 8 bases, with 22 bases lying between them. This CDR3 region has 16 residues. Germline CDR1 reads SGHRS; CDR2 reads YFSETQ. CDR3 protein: CASSLTLTGEEDEQFF. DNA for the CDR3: TGCGCCAGCAGCCTGACTCTAACAGGGGAGGAGGATGAGCAGTTCTTC.

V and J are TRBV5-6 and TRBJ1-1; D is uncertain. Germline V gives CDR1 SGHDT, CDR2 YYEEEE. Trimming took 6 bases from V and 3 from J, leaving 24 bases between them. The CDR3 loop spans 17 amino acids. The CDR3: CASNEEVSPGRDTEAFF. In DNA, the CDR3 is TGTGCCAGCAACGAGGAAGTCTCCCCAGGTAGGGACACTGAAGCTTTCTTT.

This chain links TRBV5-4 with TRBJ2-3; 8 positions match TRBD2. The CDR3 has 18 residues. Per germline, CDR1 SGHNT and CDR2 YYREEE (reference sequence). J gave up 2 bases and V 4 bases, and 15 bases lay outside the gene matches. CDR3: CASSPSFGRALDTDTQYF. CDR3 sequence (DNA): TGTGCCAGCAGCCCGTCGTTCGGGAGGGCTCTGGACACAGATACGCAGTATTTT. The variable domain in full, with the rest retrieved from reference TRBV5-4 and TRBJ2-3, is ETGVTQSPTHLIKTRGQQVTLRCSSQSGHNTVSWYQQALGQGPQFIFQYYREEENGRGNFPPRFSGLQFPNYSSELNVNALELDDSALYLCASSPSFGRALDTDTQYFGPGTRLTVL.

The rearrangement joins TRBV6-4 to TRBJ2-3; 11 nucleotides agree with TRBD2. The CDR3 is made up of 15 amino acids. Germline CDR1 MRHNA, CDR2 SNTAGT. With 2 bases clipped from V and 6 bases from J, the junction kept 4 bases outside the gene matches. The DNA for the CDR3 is TGTGCCAGCAGTGACACTAGCGGGAGTTGGGATACGCAGTATTTT. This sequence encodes CASSDTSGSWDTQYF.

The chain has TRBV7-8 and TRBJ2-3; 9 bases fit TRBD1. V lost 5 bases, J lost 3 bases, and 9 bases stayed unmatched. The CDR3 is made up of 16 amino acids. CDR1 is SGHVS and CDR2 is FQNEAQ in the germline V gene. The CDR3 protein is CASSILQGATTDTQYF. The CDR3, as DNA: TGTGCCAGCAGCATCCTACAGGGGGCGACGACAGATACGCAGTATTTT.

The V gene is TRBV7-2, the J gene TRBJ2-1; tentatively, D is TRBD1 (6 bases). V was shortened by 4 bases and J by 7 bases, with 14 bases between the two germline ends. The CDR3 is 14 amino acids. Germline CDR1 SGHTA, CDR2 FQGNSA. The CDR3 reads CASSSQGLGNEQFF. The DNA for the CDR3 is TGTGCCAGCAGCTCACAGGGCTTGGGTAATGAGCAGTTCTTC.

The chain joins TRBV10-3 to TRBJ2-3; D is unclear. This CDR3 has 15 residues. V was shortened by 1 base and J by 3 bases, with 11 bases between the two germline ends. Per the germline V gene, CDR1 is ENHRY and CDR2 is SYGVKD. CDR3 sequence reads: CAISELATTTDTQYF. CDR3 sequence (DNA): TGTGCCATCAGTGAGTTGGCTACTACAACAGATACGCAGTATTTT.

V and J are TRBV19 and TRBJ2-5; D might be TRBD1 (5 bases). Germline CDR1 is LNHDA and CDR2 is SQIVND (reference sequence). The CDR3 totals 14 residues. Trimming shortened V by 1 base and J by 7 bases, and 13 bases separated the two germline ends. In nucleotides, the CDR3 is TGTGCCAGTAGTATAGCAGGGTTCGAAGGGACCCAGTACTTC. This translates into CASSIAGFEGTQYF. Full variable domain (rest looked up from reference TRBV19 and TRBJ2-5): DGGITQSPKYLFRKEGQNVTLSCEQNLNHDAMYWYRQDPGQGLRLIYYSQIVNDFQKGDIAEGYSVSREKKESFPLTVTSAQKNPTAFYLCASSIAGFEGTQYFGPGTRLLVL.

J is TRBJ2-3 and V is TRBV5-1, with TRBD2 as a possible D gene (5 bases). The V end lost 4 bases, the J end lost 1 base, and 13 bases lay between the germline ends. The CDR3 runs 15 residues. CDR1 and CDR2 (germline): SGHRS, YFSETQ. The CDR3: CASSPVGDRTDTQYF. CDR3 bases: TGCGCCAGCAGCCCGGTCGGGGATCGCACAGATACGCAGTATTTT.

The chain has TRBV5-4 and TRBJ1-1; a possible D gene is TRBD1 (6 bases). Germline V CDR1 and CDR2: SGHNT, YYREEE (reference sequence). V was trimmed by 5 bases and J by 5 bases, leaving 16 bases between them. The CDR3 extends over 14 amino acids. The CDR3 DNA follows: TGTGCCAGCAGTAGGGGGGGCGCTGGGACTGAAGCTTTCTTT. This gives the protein CASSRGGAGTEAFF.

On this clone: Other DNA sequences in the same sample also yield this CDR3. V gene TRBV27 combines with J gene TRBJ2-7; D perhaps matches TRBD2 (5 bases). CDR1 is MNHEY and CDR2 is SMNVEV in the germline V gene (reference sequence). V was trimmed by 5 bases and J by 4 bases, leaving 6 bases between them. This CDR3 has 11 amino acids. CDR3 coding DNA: TGTGCCAGCAGTCCGGGGTACGAGCAGTACTTC. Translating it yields CASSPGYEQYF.

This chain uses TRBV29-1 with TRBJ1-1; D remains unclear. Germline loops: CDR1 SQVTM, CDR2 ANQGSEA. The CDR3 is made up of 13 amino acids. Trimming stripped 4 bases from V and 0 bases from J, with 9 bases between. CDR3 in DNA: TGCAGCGTTGCGGAAGGAATGAACACTGAAGCTTTCTTT. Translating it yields CSVAEGMNTEAFF.

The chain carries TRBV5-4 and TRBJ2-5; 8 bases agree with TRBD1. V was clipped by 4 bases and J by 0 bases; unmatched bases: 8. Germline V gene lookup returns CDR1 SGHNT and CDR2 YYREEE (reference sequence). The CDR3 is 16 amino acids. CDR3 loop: CASSRAGTGHQETQYF. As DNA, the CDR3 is TGTGCCAGCAGCCGAGCCGGGACAGGACACCAAGAGACCCAGTACTTC.

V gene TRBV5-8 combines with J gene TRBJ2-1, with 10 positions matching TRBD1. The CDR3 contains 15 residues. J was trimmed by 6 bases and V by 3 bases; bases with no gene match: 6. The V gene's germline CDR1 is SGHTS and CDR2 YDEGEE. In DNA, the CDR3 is TGTGCCAGCAGCTCTCCTCGGGACAGGGGCAATGAGCAGTTCTTC. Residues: CASSSPRDRGNEQFF.

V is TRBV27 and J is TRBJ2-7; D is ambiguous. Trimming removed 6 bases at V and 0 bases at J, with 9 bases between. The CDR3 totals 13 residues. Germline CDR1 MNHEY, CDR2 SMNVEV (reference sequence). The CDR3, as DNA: TGTGCCAGCAGGGCACCTCCCTCCTACGAGCAGTACTTC. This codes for CASRAPPSYEQYF.

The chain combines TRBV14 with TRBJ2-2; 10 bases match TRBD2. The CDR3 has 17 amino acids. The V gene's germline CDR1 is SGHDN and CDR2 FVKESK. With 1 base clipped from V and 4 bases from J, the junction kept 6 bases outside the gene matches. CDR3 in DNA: TGTGCCAGCAGCCAAGTCCGAGCGGGAGGGGTCACCGGGGAGCTGTTTTTT. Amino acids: CASSQVRAGGVTGELFF.

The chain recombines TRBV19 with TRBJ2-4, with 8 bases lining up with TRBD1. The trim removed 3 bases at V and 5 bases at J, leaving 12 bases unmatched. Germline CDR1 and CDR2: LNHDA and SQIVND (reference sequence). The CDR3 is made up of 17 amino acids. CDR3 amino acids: CASSIGISGTGENIQYF. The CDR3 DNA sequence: TGTGCCAGTAGTATCGGCATCTCCGGGACAGGAGAAAACATTCAGTACTTC. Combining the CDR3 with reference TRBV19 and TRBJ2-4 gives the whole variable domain DGGITQSPKYLFRKEGQNVTLSCEQNLNHDAMYWYRQDPGQGLRLIYYSQIVNDFQKGDIAEGYSVSREKKESFPLTVTSAQKNPTAFYLCASSIGISGTGENIQYFGAGTRLSVL.

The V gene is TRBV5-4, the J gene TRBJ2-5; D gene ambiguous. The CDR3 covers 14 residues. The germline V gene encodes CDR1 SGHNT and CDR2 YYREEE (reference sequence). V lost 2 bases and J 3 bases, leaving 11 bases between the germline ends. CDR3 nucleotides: TGTGCCAGCAGCTTCATTGACTCCAAAGAGACCCAGTACTTC. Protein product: CASSFIDSKETQYF.

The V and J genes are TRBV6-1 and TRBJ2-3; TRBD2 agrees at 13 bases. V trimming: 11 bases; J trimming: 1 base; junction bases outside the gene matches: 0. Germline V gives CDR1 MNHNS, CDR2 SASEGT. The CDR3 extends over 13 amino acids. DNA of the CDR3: TGTGCCGGACTAGCGGGGGGCACAGATACGCAGTATTTT. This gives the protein CAGLAGGTDTQYF.

The CDR3 bases are TGTGCCAGCTCACCATCGGACAGGGTAATGGGATCCGGGGAGCTGTTTTTT. Its translation: CASSPSDRVMGSGELFF. The genes are TRBV18 and TRBJ2-2, with 8 positions matching TRBD1. Germline CDR1 KGHSH, CDR2 LQKENI. CDR3 size: 17 residues. Trimming removed 2 bases from V and 6 bases from J; junction bases left unmatched: 11.

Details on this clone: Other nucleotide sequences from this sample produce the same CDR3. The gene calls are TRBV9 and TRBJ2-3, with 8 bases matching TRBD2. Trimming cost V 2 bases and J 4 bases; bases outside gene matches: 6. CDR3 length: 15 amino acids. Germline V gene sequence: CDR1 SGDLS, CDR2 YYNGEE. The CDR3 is CASSVSGSPPDTQYF. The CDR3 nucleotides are TGTGCCAGCAGCGTCAGCGGGAGCCCCCCAGATACGCAGTATTTT.

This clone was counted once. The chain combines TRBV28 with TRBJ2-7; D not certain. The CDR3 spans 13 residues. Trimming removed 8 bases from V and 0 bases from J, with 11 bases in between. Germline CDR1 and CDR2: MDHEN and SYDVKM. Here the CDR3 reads CASVGGTSYEQYF. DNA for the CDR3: TGTGCCAGCGTCGGCGGAACCTCCTACGAGCAGTACTTC.

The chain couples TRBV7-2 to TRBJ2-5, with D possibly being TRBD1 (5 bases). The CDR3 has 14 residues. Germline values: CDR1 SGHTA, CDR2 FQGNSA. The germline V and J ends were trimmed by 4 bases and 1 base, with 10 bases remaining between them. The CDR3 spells CASSYRQTQETQYF. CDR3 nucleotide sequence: TGTGCCAGCAGCTACCGACAGACCCAAGAGACCCAGTACTTC.

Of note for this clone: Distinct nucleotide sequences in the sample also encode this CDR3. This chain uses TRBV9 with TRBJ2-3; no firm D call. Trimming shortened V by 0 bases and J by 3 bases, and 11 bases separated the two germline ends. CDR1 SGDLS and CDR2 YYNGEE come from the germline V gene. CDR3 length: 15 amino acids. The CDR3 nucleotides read TGTGCCAGCAGCGTAGGGGTAGGATCAACAGATACGCAGTATTTT. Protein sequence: CASSVGVGSTDTQYF.

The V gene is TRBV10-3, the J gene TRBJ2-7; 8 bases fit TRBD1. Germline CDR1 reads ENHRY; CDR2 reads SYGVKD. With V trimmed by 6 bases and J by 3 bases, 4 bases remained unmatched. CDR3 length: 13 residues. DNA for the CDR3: TGTGCCATCAGGCCGACAGGGGTCTACGAGCAGTACTTC. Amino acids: CAIRPTGVYEQYF.

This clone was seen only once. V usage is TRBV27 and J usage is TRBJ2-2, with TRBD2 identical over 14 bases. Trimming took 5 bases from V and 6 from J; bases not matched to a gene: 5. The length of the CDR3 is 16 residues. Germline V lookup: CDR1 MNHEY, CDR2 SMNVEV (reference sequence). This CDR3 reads CASSRRLAGGSGELFF. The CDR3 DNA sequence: TGTGCCAGCAGTCGGAGACTAGCGGGAGGGTCCGGGGAGCTGTTTTTT.

DNA of the CDR3: TGTGCCAGCAGCCGGGGACAGGGCAACTATGGCTACACCTTC. It translates to CASSRGQGNYGYTF. The V gene is TRBV5-4, the J gene TRBJ1-2; 9 bases are shared with TRBD1. Per germline, CDR1 SGHNT and CDR2 YYREEE (reference sequence). Trimming cost V 4 bases and J 2 bases; bases outside gene matches: 3. The CDR3 is made up of 14 amino acids.

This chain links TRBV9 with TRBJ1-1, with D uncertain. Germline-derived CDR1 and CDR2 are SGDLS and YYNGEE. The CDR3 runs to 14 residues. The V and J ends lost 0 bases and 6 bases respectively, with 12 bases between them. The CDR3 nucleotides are TGTGCCAGCAGCGTAGGAACCGTGATCGCTGAAGCTTTCTTT. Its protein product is CASSVGTVIAEAFF.